These 4 T cell receptor beta chains were sequenced from one sample in a study of patients and donors after allogeneic stem cell transplantation. TCRdb reprocessed the RT-PCR reads with MiXCR, giving one entry per CDR3 protein. The sample consists of around 200,000 distinct CDR3 sequences, around 41% of them appearing once. Sequences were obtained from blood, either unsorted or a sorted T cell fraction (not recorded which). These receptors were obtained from a human donor who was either an allogeneic HSCT recipient or a stem cell or donor lymphocyte infusion donor (not recorded which). It is not recorded whose cells these are; they may come from a transplant donor.

The V call is TRBV9, the J call TRBJ1-1; 10 nucleotides match TRBD1. J was trimmed by 4 bases and V by 0 bases; bases with no gene match: 0. Germline CDR1 is SGDLS and CDR2 is YYNGEE. CDR3 length: 14 residues. The CDR3 DNA sequence: TGTGCCAGCAGCGTAGGGACAGGGGGCACTGAAGCTTTCTTT. Encoded protein: CASSVGTGGTEAFF.

This clonotype was detected a few times. J is TRBJ1-4 and V is TRBV2; 8 bases agree with TRBD1. V lost 6 bases, J lost 8 bases, and 5 bases stayed unmatched. This CDR3 has 13 amino acids. Germline lookup yields CDR1 SNHLY and CDR2 FYNNEI. The CDR3 DNA sequence: TGTGCCAGCAGAAGGACAGGGAACGAAAAACTGTTTTTT. It is translated as CASRRTGNEKLFF. The entire variable domain, with the rest obtained from reference TRBV2 and TRBJ1-4, is as follows: EPEVTQTPSHQVTQMGQEVILRCVPISNHLYFYWYRQILGQKVEFLVSFYNNEISEKSEIFDDQFSVERPDGSNFTLKIRSTKLEDSAMYFCASRRTGNEKLFFGSGTQLSVL.

The genes are TRBV5-6 and TRBJ2-1, with 7 bases lining up with TRBD1. With 3 bases clipped from V and 3 bases from J, the junction kept 9 bases outside the gene matches. This CDR3 has 16 residues. Germline CDR1 reads SGHDT; CDR2 reads YYEEEE. This CDR3 reads CASSWLQGKGYNEQFF. CDR3 DNA sequence: TGTGCCAGCAGCTGGCTACAGGGGAAAGGCTACAATGAGCAGTTCTTC.

This chain connects TRBV12-3 or TRBV12-4 to TRBJ2-3; no firm D call. V was pared by 3 bases and J by 5 bases, with 6 bases between. The CDR3 covers 12 residues. The CDR3 region is CASSFWGDTQYF. CDR3 DNA: TGTGCCAGCAGTTTTTGGGGAGATACGCAGTATTTT.